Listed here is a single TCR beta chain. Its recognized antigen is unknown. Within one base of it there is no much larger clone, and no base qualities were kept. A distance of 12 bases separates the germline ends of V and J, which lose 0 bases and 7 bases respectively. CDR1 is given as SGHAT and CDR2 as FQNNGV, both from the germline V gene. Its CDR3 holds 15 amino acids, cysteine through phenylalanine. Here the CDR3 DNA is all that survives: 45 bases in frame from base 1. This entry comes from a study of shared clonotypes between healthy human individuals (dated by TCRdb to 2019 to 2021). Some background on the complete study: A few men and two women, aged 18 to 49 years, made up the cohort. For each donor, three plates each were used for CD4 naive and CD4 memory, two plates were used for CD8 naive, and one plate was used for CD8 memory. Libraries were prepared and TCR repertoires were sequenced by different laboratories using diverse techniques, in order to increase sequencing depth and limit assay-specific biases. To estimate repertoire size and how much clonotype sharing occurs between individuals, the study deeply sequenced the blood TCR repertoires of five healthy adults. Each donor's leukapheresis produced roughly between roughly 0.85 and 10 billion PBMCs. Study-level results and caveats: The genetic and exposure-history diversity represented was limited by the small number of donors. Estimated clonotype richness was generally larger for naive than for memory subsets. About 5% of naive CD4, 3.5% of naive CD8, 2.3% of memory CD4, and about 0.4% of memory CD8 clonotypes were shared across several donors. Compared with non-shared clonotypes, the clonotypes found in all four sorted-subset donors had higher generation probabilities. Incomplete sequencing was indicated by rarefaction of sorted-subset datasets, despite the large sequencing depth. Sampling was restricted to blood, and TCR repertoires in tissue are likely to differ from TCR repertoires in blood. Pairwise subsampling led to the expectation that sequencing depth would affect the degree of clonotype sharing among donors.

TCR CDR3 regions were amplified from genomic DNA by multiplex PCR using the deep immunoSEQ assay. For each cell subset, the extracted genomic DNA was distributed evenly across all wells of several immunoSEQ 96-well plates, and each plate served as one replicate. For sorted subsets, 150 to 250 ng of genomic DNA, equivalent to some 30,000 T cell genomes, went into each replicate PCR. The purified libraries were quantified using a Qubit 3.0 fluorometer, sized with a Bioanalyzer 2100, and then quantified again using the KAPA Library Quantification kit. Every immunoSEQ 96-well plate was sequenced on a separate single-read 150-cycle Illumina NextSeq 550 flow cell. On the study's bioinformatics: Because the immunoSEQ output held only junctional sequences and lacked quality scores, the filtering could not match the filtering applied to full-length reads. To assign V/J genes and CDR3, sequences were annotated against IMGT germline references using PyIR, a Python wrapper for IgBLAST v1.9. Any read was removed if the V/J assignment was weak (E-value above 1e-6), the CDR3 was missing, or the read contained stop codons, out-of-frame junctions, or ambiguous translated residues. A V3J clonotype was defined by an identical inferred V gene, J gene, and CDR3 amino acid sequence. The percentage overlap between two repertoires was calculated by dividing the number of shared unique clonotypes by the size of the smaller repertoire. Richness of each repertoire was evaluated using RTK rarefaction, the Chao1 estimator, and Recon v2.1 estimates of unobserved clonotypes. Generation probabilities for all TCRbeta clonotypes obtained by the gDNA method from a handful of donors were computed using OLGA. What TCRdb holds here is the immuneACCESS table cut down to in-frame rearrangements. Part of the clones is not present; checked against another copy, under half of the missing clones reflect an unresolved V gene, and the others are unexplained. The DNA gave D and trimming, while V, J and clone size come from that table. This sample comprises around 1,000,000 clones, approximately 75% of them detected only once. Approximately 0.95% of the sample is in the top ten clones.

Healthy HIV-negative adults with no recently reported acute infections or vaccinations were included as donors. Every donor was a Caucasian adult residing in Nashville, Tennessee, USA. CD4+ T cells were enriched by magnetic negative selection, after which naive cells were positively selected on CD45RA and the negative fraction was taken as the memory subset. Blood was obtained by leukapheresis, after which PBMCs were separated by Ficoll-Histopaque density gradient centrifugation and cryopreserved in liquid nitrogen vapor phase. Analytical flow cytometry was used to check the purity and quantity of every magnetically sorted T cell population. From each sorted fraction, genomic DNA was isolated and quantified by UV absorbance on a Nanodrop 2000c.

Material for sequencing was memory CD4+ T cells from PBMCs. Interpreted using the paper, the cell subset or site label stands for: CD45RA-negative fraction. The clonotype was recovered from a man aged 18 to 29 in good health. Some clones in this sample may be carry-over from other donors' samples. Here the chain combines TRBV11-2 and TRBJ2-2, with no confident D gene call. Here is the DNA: TGTGCCAGCAGCTTAGAAATGAGAGGAGTCGGGGAGCTGTTTTTT. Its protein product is CASSLEMRGVGELFF. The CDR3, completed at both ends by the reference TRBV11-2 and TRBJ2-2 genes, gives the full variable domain EAGVAQSPRYKIIEKRQSVAFWCNPISGHATLYWYQQILGQGPKLLIQFQNNGVVDDSQLPKDRFSAERLKGVDSTLKIQPAKLEDSAVYLCASSLEMRGVGELFFGEGSRLTVL.